This T cell receptor (beta chain) emerged from a study of PD-1 blockade in mismatch repair-deficient tumors. TCRs were sequenced from a few patients responding to pembrolizumab. TCRdb's copy holds only in-frame clones and misses some; the assay was immunoSEQ multiplex PCR. The table has some 130,000 clones, 85% to 90% seen once. With regard to this clone: What it recognizes is unknown.

Study findings and constraints: Tumor-resident clones, often absent from pretreatment blood, expanded after pembrolizumab and then contracted.

Trimming at V came to 4 bases and at J to 0 bases, leaving 10 bases not matched to a gene. The CDR3 is 16 amino acids. Germline lookup yields CDR1 SGHDT and CDR2 YYEEEE. V is TRBV5-6 and J is TRBJ2-7; the match to TRBD2 covers 7 bases. The sample in question was peripheral blood, obtained 72 weeks after starting pembrolizumab. The clonotype was recovered from an adult with mismatch repair-deficient cancer. CDR3 sequence (DNA): TGTGCCAGCAGCGGCCCGACTGGCGGGAGCTCCTACGAGCAGTACTTC. This sequence encodes CASSGPTGGSSYEQYF.